This TCR beta chain was recovered during a study of blood T cell repertoires in COVID-19. Study-wide context: Acute and convalescent COVID-19 specimens originated in the United States, Italy and Spain.

Germline V gives CDR1 MDHEN, CDR2 SYDVKM. V shed 2 bases and J shed 8 bases, with 18 bases lying between them. CDR3 length: 15 amino acids. Per the original methods: Reference gene primer amplification yielded estimated nucleated cell counts. The method was immunoSEQ multiplex PCR; TCRdb's version includes in-frame clones alone and lacks a portion of them. V and J calls and clone size come straight from that table; D and trimming were deduced from the DNA. The table includes roughly 570,000 clones, about 89% detected once. The chain links TRBV28 to TRBJ1-2; no reliable D call. The TCR was taken from a woman in her 50s with COVID-19, enrolled during active disease. The specimen sequenced was peripheral blood. The CDR3 spells CASSLRASGGRGYTF. The CDR3 DNA is TGTGCCAGCAGTTTAAGGGCGTCGGGAGGAAGAGGCTACACCTTC.